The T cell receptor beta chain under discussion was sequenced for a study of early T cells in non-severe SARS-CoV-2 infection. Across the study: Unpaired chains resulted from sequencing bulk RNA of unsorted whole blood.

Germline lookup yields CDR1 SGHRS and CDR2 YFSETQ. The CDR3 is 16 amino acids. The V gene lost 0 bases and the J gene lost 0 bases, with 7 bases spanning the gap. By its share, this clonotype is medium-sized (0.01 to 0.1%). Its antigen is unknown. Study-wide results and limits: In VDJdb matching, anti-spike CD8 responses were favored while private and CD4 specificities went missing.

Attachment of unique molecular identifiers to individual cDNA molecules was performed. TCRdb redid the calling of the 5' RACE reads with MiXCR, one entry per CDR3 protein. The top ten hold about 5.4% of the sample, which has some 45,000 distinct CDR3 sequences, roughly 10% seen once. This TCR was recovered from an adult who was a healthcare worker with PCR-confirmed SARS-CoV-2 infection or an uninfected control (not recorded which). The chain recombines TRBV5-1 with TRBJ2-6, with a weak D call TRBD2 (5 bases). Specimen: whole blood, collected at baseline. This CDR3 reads CASSLDGSSGANVLTF. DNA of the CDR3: TGCGCCAGCAGCTTGGATGGGAGCTCTGGGGCCAACGTCCTGACTTTC.